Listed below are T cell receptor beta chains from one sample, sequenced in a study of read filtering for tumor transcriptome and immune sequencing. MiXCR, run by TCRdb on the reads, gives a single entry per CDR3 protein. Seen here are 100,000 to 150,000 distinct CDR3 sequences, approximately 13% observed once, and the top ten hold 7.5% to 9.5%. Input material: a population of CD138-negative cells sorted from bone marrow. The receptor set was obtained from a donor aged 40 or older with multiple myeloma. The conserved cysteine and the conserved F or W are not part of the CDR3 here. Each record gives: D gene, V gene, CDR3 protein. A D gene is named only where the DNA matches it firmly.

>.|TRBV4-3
ASSQDALSFDGRENYGNT
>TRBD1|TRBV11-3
ASSPYRGTEAF
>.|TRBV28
ASSFAQNYGYT
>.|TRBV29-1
SVVAPPAYNEQF
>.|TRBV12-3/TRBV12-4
ASSPDGNEKLF
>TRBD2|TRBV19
ASAPASGGTYEQY
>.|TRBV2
ASTGGSGSTDTQY
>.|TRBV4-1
ASSQAGGISYEQY
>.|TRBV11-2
ASSSPLGVTEAF
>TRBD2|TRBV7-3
ASSGTSGSSDTQY
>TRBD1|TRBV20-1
SARVGQGATEAF
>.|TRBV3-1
ASSQPPWRQPRSGANVLT
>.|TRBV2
ASSEEWAYEQY
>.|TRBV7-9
ASSFEGVEQY
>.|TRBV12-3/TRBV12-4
ASKKNTGELF
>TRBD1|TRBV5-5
ASSLTGTGLEAF
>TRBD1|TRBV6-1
ASGIETGNQPQH
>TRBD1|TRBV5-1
ASRSMDRGRKAF
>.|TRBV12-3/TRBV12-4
ASSLQGKETQY
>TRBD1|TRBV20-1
SAGGTGTANYGYT
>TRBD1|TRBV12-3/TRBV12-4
ASSPGGRVREQF
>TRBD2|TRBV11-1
ASSGSGTSGRAVFDEQF
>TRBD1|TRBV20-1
SARQGASSAF
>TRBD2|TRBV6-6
ASSYSGPQGLAGGMADTQY
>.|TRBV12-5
ASGLFIIGGAGTDTQY
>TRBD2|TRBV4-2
ASRPGLAGTNTGELF